What follows are 21 T cell receptor beta chains derived from one specimen sequenced in a study of identical twins. From the 5' RACE reads, TCRdb called clonotypes with MiXCR, one entry per CDR3 protein. The sample yields about 340,000 distinct CDR3 sequences, more than 9% seen once. In addition, the sample was reused for a study of yellow fever vaccine responses in identical twins.

Sequences were obtained from CD8+ T cells sorted from blood. The origin of the receptors is a woman under 30 in good health.

The chain carries TRBV11-1 and TRBJ1-5; D gene ambiguous. The CDR3 is 18 residues long. Germline loops: CDR1 SGHAT, CDR2 FQDESV (reference sequence). The germline V and J ends were trimmed by 3 bases and 0 bases, with 18 bases remaining between them. For the CDR3, the DNA is TGTGCCAGCAGCTTCGATGGAGGTCTTTCGCATAGCAATCAGCCCCAGCATTTT. Translating gives CASSFDGGLSHSNQPQHF.

This clonotype has only a few counts. This rearrangement joins TRBV12-3 or TRBV12-4 to TRBJ2-1; the match to TRBD2 covers 12 bases. The length of the CDR3 is 15 residues. The ends lost 5 bases at V and 7 bases at J; junction bases unmatched: 6. As DNA, the CDR3 is TGTGCCAGCAGTCCTAGCGGGGGGGCCTGGAATGAGCAGTTCTTC. Translated, it gives CASSPSGGAWNEQFF.

This clonotype was observed many times. The chain employs TRBV7-9 and TRBJ2-7; D is unresolved. The CDR3 consists of 14 residues. Deletions cut 1 base from V and 1 base from J, with 8 bases between. The V gene's germline CDR1 is SEHNR and CDR2 FQNEAQ (reference sequence). The CDR3 DNA is TGTGCCAGCAGCTTAGTTGGCAGGTCCTACGAGCAGTACGTC. The encoded protein is CASSLVGRSYEQYV.

This clonotype was seen ten or more times. The chain recombines TRBV5-1 with TRBJ2-3, with 10 nucleotides matching TRBD2. Unmatched junction bases numbered 7, after V lost 2 bases and J lost 4 bases. Germline lookup yields CDR1 SGHRS and CDR2 YFSETQ. This CDR3 is built from 16 residues. As DNA, the CDR3 is TGCGCCAGCAGCTTACCAGCGGGAGGGGGCGCAGATACGCAGTATTTT. Translated, it gives CASSLPAGGGADTQYF. Based on the CDR3 plus reference TRBV5-1 and TRBJ2-3, the full variable domain is KAGVTQTPRYLIKTRGQQVTLSCSPISGHRSVSWYQQTPGQGLQFLFEYFSETQRNKGNFPGRFSGRQFSNSRSEMNVSTLELGDSALYLCASSLPAGGGADTQYFGPGTRLTVL.

The J gene is TRBJ2-3, the V gene TRBV11-2, with D possibly being TRBD2 (6 bases). Looked up from germline, CDR1 is SGHAT and CDR2 is FQNNGV. CDR3 length: 19 residues. V was clipped by 1 base and J by 1 base, with 21 bases between them. The CDR3 DNA sequence: TGTGCCAGCAGCTTAGGGGTCGGGGGATACCCCTTTGGCACAGATACGCAGTATTTT. It codes for CASSLGVGGYPFGTDTQYF.

The chain employs TRBV12-3 or TRBV12-4 and TRBJ2-1; D unresolved. Trimming removed 11 bases from V and 9 bases from J, with 14 bases in between. The CDR3 length is 11 residues. CDR3 in DNA: TGTGCCTCACGGAGCAGTACTGAGCAGTTCTTC. Its protein is CASRSSTEQFF.

CDR3 region: CASRDHADYLSYEQYF. CDR3 sequence (DNA): TGTGCCAGCAGAGATCATGCCGACTACCTCTCCTACGAGCAGTACTTC. The chain joins TRBV28 to TRBJ2-7; D is possibly TRBD2 (5 bases). The CDR3 loop spans 16 amino acids. V dropped 6 bases and J dropped 0 bases, with 18 bases sitting between them. Germline loops: CDR1 MDHEN, CDR2 SYDVKM.

This clonotype turned up a few times. The J gene is TRBJ2-3, the V gene TRBV4-1; D is ambiguous. CDR3 length: 14 residues. V shed 10 bases and J shed 2 bases, with 16 bases lying between them. Germline values: CDR1 MGHRA, CDR2 YSYEKL. CDR3 sequence (DNA): TGCGCCACCCAGCCTGCGCTTTTCACAGATACGCAGTATTTT. It specifies CATQPALFTDTQYF.

CDR3 sequence reads: CASSQAKYTGELFF. The DNA of the CDR3 is TGCGCCAGCAGCCAAGCTAAATACACCGGGGAGCTGTTTTTT. The chain links TRBV4-1 to TRBJ2-2; D uncertain. In germline, CDR1 is MGHRA, CDR2 YSYEKL. The germline V and J ends were trimmed by 1 base and 3 bases, with 6 bases remaining between them. The CDR3 spans 14 residues.

This clonotype was recorded many times. This rearrangement joins TRBV11-2 to TRBJ2-7; D unclear. V shed 3 bases and J shed 2 bases, with 8 bases lying between them. CDR1 and CDR2 (germline): SGHAT, FQNNGV. This CDR3 spans 13 amino acids. The CDR3 DNA sequence: TGTGCCAGCAGCTTCCCGTTCACCTACGAGCAGTACTTC. Encoded protein: CASSFPFTYEQYF.

By proportion, this clonotype is medium-sized. The rearrangement links TRBV5-5 to TRBJ1-2; no clear D gene. The CDR3 is 13 residues long. V was pared by 0 bases and J by 6 bases, with 9 bases between. Germline assignment: CDR1 SGHKS and CDR2 YYEKEE (reference sequence). The CDR3 DNA follows: TGTGCCAGCAGCTTGGAGCCACGGGATGGCTACACCTTC. Translation gives CASSLEPRDGYTF.

In this sample, this clonotype turned up many times. The rearrangement joins TRBV11-2 to TRBJ2-2; D uncertain. Germline assignment: CDR1 SGHAT and CDR2 FQNNGV. The CDR3 length is 13 residues. V shed 2 bases and J shed 6 bases, with 7 bases lying between them. DNA for the CDR3: TGTGCCAGCAGCTTAAGACTGGCCGGGGAGCTGTTTTTT. Protein: CASSLRLAGELFF.

This clonotype occurred many times. V and J are TRBV20-1 and TRBJ2-1; 8 bases agree with TRBD2. Germline CDR1 reads DFQATT; CDR2 reads SNEGSKA (reference sequence). The CDR3 sequence is 15 residues long. V lost 2 bases and J lost 4; bases outside the gene matches: 7. The CDR3 reads CSARQAGADYNEQFF. CDR3 bases: TGCAGTGCTAGACAAGCGGGAGCGGATTACAATGAGCAGTTCTTC.

The chain couples TRBV20-1 to TRBJ2-1; 8 bases map to TRBD2. J gave up 0 bases and V 6 bases, and 13 bases lay outside the gene matches. The CDR3 has 17 residues. CDR1 and CDR2 from the germline V gene are DFQATT and SNEGSKA (reference sequence). CDR3 coding DNA: TGCAGTGCCCCAAGGGGGGCTAGCGGGCTCTCCTACAATGAGCAGTTCTTC. The encoded protein is CSAPRGASGLSYNEQFF.

This clonotype was counted a few times. The CDR3: CSVEAGQGDEKLFF. CDR3 coding DNA: TGCAGCGTCGAGGCGGGACAGGGCGATGAAAAACTGTTTTTT. The J gene is TRBJ1-4, the V gene TRBV29-1, with 9 bases lining up with TRBD1. The CDR3 is made up of 14 amino acids. Trimming took 6 bases from V and 6 from J; bases not matched to a gene: 8. Germline V gene sequence: CDR1 SQVTM, CDR2 ANQGSEA.

This clonotype was counted at least ten times. This chain uses TRBV4-1 with TRBJ2-1; D might be TRBD1 or TRBD2, each matching 6 bases. The CDR3 runs 16 residues. The V and J ends lost 0 bases and 0 bases respectively, with 9 bases between them. CDR1 and CDR2 from the germline V gene are MGHRA and YSYEKL. This chain's CDR3 is CASSQERGASYNEQFF. The CDR3 region has the DNA TGCGCCAGCAGCCAAGAGAGGGGGGCCTCCTACAATGAGCAGTTCTTC.

In its sample, this clonotype was seen a few times. CDR3 residues: CASSKVVSGIYNEQFF. The CDR3, as DNA: TGTGCCAGCAGCAAAGTGGTTAGCGGTATCTACAATGAGCAGTTCTTC. V usage is TRBV21-1 and J usage is TRBJ2-1; the table assigns TRBD2, which was not confirmed against the DNA. TRBV21-1 is a known pseudogene. CDR3 length equals 16 residues.

This clonotype was found many times. V usage is TRBV12-3 or TRBV12-4 and J usage is TRBJ2-1; TRBD2 aligns across 14 bases. This CDR3 region has 16 residues. The junction had 9 bases not matched to a gene; V was cut back by 6 bases and J by 8 bases. CDR3 sequence: CASSAKGLAGVYEQFF. In DNA form, the CDR3 reads TGTGCCAGCAGCGCAAAGGGACTAGCGGGAGTCTATGAGCAGTTCTTC.

This clonotype was seen at least ten times. V is TRBV2 and J is TRBJ1-1; no definite D call. In germline, CDR1 is SNHLY, CDR2 FYNNEI. V was trimmed by 1 base and J by 3 bases, leaving 3 bases between them. The CDR3 is made up of 12 amino acids. CDR3 in DNA: TGTGCCAGCAGTGAAGGGGACACTGAAGCTTTCTTT. Translating gives CASSEGDTEAFF.

This clonotype was counted only a few times. This sequence joins TRBV7-9 and TRBJ1-4, with no clear D. Germline assignment: CDR1 SEHNR and CDR2 FQNEAQ (reference sequence). This CDR3 has 13 residues. V was trimmed by 1 base and J by 8 bases, leaving 8 bases between them. In DNA form, the CDR3 reads TGTGCCAGCAGCTTAGTGGTAGAAGAAAAACTGTTTTTT. Its translation is CASSLVVEEKLFF.

The chain is built from TRBV6-5 and TRBJ1-1; D might be TRBD1 (5 bases). This CDR3 is built from 11 residues. Germline V gene data show CDR1 as MNHEY and CDR2 as SVGAGI. V was shortened by 11 bases and J by 4 bases, with 11 bases between the two germline ends. CDR3 sequence (DNA): TGTGCCGGTGGGGCGGGCACTGAAGCTTTCTTT. Its translation: CAGGAGTEAFF.